This T cell receptor (beta chain) was captured by sequencing in a study of blood T cell repertoires in COVID-19. Study-wide background: Samples representing acute and convalescent COVID-19 were sourced from the United States, Italy and Spain. Sample material is recorded as cDNA or gDNA derived from T cells, B-cell-depleted T cells, or PBMCs.

Authors' processing steps: Counts of nucleated cells, estimated from reference gene primer amplification, were obtained. Libraries were prepared by immunoSEQ multiplex PCR; TCRdb keeps only in-frame clonotypes and omits some of them. V and J calls and clone size are as listed in that table; D and trimming were resolved from the DNA. The sample includes over 350,000 clones, roughly 91% of them seen just once. V lost 0 bases, J lost 8 bases, and 5 bases lay in between. CDR1 ENHRY and CDR2 SYGVKD come from the germline V gene. The CDR3 consists of 11 residues. The chain recombines TRBV10-3 with TRBJ2-7; no clear D. Material for sequencing was peripheral blood. The TCR originated in a woman in her twenties or thirties with acute or convalescent COVID-19. The CDR3: CAISESSQQYF. The CDR3 region has the DNA TGTGCCATCAGTGAGTCGAGCCAGCAGTACTTC.